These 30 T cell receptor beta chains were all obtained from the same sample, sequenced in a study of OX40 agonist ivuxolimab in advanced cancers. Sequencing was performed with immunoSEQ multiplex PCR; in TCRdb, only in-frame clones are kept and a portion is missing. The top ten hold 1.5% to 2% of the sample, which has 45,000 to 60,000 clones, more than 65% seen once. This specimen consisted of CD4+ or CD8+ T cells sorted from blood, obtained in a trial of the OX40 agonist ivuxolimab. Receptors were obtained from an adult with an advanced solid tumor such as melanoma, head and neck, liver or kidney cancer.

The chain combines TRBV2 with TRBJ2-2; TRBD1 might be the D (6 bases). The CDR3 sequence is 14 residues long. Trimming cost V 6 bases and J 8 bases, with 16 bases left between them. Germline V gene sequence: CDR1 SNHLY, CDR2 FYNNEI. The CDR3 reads CASSADSPGGELFF. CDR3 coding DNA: TGTGCCAGCAGCGCGGACAGCCCGGGAGGGGAGCTGTTTTTT. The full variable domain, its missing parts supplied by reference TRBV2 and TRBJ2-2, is EPEVTQTPSHQVTQMGQEVILRCVPISNHLYFYWYRQILGQKVEFLVSFYNNEISEKSEIFDDQFSVERPDGSNFTLKIRSTKLEDSAMYFCASSADSPGGELFFGEGSRLTVL.

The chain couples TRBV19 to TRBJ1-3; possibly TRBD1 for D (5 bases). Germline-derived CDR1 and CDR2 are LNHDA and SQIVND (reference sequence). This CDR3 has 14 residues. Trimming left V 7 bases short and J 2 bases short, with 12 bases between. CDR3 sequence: CASTPGYTGNTIYF. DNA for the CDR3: TGTGCCAGTACTCCAGGGTACACTGGAAACACCATATATTTT.

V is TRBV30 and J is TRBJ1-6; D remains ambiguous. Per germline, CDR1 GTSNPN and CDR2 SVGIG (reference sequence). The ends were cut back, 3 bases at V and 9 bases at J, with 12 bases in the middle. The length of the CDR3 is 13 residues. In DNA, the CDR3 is TGTGCCTGGAGCCAGGTTAGTCGTTCACCCCTCCACTTT. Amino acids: CAWSQVSRSPLHF. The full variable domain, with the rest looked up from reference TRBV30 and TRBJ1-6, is SQTIHQWPATLVQPVGSPLSLECTVEGTSNPNLYWYRQAAGRGLQLLFYSVGIGQISSEVPQNLSASRPQDRQFILSSKKLLLSDSGFYLCAWSQVSRSPLHFGNGTRLTVT.

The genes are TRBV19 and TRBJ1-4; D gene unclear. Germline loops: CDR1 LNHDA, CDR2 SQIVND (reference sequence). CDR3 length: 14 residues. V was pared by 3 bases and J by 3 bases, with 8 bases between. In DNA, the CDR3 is TGTGCCAGTAGTATTGGGTGGTCTAATGAAAAACTGTTTTTT. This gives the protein CASSIGWSNEKLFF.

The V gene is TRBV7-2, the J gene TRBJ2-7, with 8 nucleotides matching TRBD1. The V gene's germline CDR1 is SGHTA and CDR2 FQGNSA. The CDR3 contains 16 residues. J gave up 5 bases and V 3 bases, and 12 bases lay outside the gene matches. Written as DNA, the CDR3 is TGTGCCAGCAGCTTGGGCACAGGGGGTCATCTGAACGAGCAGTACTTC. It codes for CASSLGTGGHLNEQYF.

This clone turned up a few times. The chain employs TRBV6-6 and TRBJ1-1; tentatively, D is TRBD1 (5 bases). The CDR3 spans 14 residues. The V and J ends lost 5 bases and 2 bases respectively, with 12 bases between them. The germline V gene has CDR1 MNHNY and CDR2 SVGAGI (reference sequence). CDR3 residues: CASSGTTSNTEAFF. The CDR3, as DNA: TGTGCCAGCAGTGGGACTACCTCAAACACTGAAGCTTTCTTT.

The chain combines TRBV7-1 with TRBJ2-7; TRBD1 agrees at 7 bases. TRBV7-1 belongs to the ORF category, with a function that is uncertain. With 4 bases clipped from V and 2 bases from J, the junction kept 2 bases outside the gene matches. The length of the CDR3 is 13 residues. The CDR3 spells CASSLGTAYEQYF. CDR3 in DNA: TGTGCCAGCAGCTTAGGGACAGCCTACGAGCAGTACTTC.

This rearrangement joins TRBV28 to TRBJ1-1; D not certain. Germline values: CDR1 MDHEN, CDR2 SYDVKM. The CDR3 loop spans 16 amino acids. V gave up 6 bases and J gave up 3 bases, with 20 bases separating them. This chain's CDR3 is CASSLATLSGYTEAFF. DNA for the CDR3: TGTGCCAGCAGCCTTGCCACCCTCTCAGGTTACACTGAAGCTTTCTTT.

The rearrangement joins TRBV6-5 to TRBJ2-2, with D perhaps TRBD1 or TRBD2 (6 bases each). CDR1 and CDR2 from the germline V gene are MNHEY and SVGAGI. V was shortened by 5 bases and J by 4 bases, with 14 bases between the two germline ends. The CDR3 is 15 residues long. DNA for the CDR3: TGTGCCAGCAGTAGGGGGGACCCTTCCACCGGGGAGCTGTTTTTT. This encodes CASSRGDPSTGELFF.

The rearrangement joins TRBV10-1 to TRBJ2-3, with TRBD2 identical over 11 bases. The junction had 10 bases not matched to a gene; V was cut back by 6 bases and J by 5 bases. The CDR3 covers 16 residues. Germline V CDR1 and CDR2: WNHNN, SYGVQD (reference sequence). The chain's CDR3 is CASSGSGRAVGDTQYF. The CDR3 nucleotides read TGCGCCAGCAGCGGTAGCGGGAGGGCCGTGGGAGATACGCAGTATTTT.

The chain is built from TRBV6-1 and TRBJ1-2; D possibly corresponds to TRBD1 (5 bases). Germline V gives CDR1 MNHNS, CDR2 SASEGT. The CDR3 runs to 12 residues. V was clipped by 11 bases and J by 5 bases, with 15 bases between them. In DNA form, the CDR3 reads TGTGCCGGAGAGGGGTACGGGTATGGCTACACCTTC. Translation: CAGEGYGYGYTF.

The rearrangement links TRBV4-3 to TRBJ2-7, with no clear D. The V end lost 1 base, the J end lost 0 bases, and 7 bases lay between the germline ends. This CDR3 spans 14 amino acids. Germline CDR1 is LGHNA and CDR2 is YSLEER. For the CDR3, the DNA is TGCGCCAGCAGCCAAGGCAAGAACTCCTACGAGCAGTACTTC. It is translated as CASSQGKNSYEQYF.

As DNA, the CDR3 is TGTGCCAGCAGCGGTCTGGGGGGCCTAAGCACAGATACGCAGTATTTT. Translated, it gives CASSGLGGLSTDTQYF. The chain is built from TRBV7-8 and TRBJ2-3, with D perhaps TRBD1 or TRBD2 (6 bases each). The CDR3 loop spans 16 amino acids. V gave up 5 bases and J gave up 0 bases, with 15 bases separating them. CDR1 is SGHVS and CDR2 is FQNEAQ in the germline V gene.

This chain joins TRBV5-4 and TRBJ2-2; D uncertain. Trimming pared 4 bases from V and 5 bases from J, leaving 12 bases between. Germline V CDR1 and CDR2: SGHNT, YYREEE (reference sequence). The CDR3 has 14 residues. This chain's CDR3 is CASSRNEGTGELFF. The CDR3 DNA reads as TGTGCCAGCAGCCGAAATGAAGGGACCGGGGAGCTGTTTTTT.

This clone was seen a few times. CDR3 residues: CASSLQGMNTEAFF. The CDR3 region has the DNA TGTGCCAGCAGCTTACAGGGCATGAACACTGAAGCTTTCTTT. The chain links TRBV5-4 to TRBJ1-1, with D tentatively TRBD1 (6 bases). V dropped 2 bases and J dropped 0 bases, with 8 bases sitting between them. The V gene's germline CDR1 is SGHNT and CDR2 YYREEE (reference sequence). CDR3 length: 14 amino acids.

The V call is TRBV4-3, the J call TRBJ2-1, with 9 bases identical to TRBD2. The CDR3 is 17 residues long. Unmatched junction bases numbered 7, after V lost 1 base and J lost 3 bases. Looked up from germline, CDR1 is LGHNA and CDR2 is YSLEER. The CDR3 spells CASSQVLAGAGYNEQFF. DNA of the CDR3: TGCGCCAGCAGCCAAGTTTTAGCGGGAGCAGGCTACAATGAGCAGTTCTTC.

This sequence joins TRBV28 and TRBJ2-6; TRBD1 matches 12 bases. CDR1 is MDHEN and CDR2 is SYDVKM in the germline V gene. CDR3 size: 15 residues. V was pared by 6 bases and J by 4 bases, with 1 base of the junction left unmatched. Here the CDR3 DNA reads TGTGCCAGCAGGGGACAGGGGGCGGGGGCCAACGTCCTGACTTTC. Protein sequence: CASRGQGAGANVLTF.

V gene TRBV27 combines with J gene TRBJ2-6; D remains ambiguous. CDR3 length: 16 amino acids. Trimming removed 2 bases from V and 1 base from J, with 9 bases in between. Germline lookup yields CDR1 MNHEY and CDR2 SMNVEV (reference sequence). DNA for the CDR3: TGTGCCAGCAGTTTACGATTAGGGTCTGGGGCCAACGTCCTGACTTTC. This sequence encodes CASSLRLGSGANVLTF. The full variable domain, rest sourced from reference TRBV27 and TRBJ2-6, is EAQVTQNPRYLITVTGKKLTVTCSQNMNHEYMSWYRQDPGLGLRQIYYSMNVEVTDKGDVPEGYKVSRKEKRNFPLILESPSPNQTSLYFCASSLRLGSGANVLTFGAGSRLTVL.

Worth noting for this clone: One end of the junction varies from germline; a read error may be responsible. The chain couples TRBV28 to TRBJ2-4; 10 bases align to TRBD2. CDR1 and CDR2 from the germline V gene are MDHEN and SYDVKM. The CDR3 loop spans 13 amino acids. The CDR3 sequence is CASSLFLTSGANF. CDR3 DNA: TGTGCCAGCAGTTTATTCCTCACTAGCGGGGCCAACTTC.

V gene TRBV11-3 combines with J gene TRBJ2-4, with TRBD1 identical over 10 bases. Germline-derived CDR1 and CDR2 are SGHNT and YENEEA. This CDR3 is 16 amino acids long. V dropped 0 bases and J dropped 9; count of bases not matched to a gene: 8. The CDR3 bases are TGTGCCAGCAGCTTAGAGAGTGGGACAGGGGACAGCATTCAGTACTTC. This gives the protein CASSLESGTGDSIQYF.

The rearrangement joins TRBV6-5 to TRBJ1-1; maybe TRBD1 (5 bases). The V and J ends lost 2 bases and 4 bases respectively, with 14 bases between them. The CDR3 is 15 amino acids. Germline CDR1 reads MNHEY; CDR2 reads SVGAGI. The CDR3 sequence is CASSYAAGISTEAFF. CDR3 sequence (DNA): TGTGCCAGCAGTTACGCGGCAGGGATAAGCACTGAAGCTTTCTTT.

The DNA of the CDR3 is TGCGCCAGCAGGGGTCAGGCGAGCTCCTACGAGCAGTACTTC. Protein sequence: CASRGQASSYEQYF. The rearrangement joins TRBV5-1 to TRBJ2-7; the D is unclear. Germline V gene data show CDR1 as SGHRS and CDR2 as YFSETQ. Trimming cost V 5 bases and J 0 bases, with 12 bases left between them. This CDR3 has 14 residues.

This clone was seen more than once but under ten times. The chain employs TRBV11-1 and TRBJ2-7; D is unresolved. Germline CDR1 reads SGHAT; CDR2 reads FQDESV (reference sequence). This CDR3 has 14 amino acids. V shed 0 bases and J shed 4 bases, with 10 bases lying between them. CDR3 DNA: TGTGCCAGCAGCTTAGCGACCAAGACTTACGAGCAGTACTTC. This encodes CASSLATKTYEQYF.

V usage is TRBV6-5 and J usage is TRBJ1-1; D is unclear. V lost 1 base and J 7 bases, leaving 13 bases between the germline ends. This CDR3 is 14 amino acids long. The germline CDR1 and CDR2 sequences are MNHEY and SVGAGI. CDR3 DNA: TGTGCCAGCAGTTACTTACAAAAGGGCGGTGAAGCTTTCTTT. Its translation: CASSYLQKGGEAFF.

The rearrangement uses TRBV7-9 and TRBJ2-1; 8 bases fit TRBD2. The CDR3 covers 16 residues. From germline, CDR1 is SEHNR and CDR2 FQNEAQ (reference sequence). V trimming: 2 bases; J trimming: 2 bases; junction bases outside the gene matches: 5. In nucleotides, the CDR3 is TGTGCCAGCAGCTTAAGGGCGGGAGGTACCTACAATGAGCAGTTCTTC. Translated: CASSLRAGGTYNEQFF. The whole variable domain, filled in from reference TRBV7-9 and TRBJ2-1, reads DTGVSQNPRHKITKRGQNVTFRCDPISEHNRLYWYRQTLGQGPEFLTYFQNEAQLEKSRLLSDRFSAERPKGSFSTLEIQRTEQGDSAMYLCASSLRAGGTYNEQFFGPGTRLTVL.

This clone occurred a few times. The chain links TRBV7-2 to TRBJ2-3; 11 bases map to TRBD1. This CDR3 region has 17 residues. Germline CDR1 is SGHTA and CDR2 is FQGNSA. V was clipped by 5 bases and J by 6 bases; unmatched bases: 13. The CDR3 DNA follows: TGTGCCAGCAGCGCGATGCTCCGGGACAGGGGGTGGGATACGCAGTATTTT. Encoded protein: CASSAMLRDRGWDTQYF.

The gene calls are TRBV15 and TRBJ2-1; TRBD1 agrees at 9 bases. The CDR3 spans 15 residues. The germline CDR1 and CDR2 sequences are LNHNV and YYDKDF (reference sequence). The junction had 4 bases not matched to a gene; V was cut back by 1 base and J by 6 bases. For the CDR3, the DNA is TGTGCCACCAGCAGAGGTCCGACAGGGGGCAATGAGCAGTTCTTC. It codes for CATSRGPTGGNEQFF.

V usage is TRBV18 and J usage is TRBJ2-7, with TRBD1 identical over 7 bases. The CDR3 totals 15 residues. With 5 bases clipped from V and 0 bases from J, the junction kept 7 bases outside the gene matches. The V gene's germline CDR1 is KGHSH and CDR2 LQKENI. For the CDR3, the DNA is TGTGCCAGCTCAGACCGCCGACAGGGCTCCTACGAGCAGTACTTC. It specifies CASSDRRQGSYEQYF.

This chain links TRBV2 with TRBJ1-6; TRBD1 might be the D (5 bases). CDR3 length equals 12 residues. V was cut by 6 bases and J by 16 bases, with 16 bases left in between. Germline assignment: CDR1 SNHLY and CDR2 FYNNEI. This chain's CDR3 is CASSVDSASLHF. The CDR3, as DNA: TGTGCCAGCAGCGTAGACAGCGCCTCGCTCCACTTT.

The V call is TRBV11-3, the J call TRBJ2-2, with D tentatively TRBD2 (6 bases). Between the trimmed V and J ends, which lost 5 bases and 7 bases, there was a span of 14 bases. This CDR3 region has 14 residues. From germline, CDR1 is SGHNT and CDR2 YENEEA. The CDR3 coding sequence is TGTGCCAGCAGCGTCTACTGGGGGGTCGGGGAGCTGTTTTTT. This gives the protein CASSVYWGVGELFF.